Below are 19 T cell receptor beta chains sequenced from a single sample in a study of radiation and T cells in renal cell carcinoma. The time point here: blood 4 weeks post-SBRT, at nephrectomy. Treatment: 15 Gy SBRT to primary tumor, nephrectomy 4 weeks later. Produced via immunoSEQ multiplex PCR; TCRdb's table is partial and in-frame only. The sample contains just over 95,000 clones, 70% to 85% of which appear only once. Sequences were derived from blood, sampled from a patient whose treatment included radiotherapy and nephrectomy. The receptors derive from a man aged 55 to 70 with renal cell carcinoma.

The chain has TRBV6-5 and TRBJ2-5; D is perhaps TRBD2 (7 bases). The CDR3 consists of 15 residues. The germline V gene encodes CDR1 MNHEY and CDR2 SVGAGI. Trimming shortened V by 2 bases and J by 1 base, and 11 bases separated the two germline ends. For the CDR3, the DNA is TGTGCCAGCAGTTACCGGGGAGGGGGCCAAGAGACCCAGTACTTC. Translation gives CASSYRGGGQETQYF.

Only one count was recorded for this clone. The chain recombines TRBV5-1 with TRBJ2-1; D is undetermined. The V end was cut by 1 base, the J end by 0 bases, with 8 bases between. The CDR3 has 15 amino acids. Germline-derived CDR1 and CDR2 are SGHRS and YFSETQ. CDR3: CASSLSGSSYNEQFF. The CDR3 nucleotides read TGCGCCAGCAGCTTGTCTGGTAGCTCCTACAATGAGCAGTTCTTC.

This rearrangement joins TRBV2 to TRBJ2-1; the D gene is possibly TRBD2 (5 bases). V lost 4 bases, J lost 15 bases, and 13 bases lay in between. Germline CDR1 reads SNHLY; CDR2 reads FYNNEI. CDR3 size: 11 residues. CDR3 loop: CASSVSPSLFF. CDR3 nucleotides: TGTGCCAGCAGTGTATCGCCTAGCCTGTTCTTC.

The chain uses TRBV19 and TRBJ2-3; 12 bases are a match to TRBD2. Germline-derived CDR1 and CDR2 are LNHDA and SQIVND (reference sequence). V lost 0 bases and J lost 6; bases outside the gene matches: 1. The length of the CDR3 is 15 residues. The DNA of the CDR3 is TGTGCCAGTAGTATAGATACTAGCGGGAGGGATACGCAGTATTTT. It is translated as CASSIDTSGRDTQYF.

This chain links TRBV6-6 with TRBJ2-7; a possible D gene is TRBD1 (6 bases). V was cut by 5 bases and J by 3 bases, with 14 bases left in between. The CDR3 consists of 14 residues. Germline V gene lookup returns CDR1 MNHNY and CDR2 SVGAGI (reference sequence). The CDR3 DNA reads as TGTGCCAGCAGTAATTCAGGGGCCTACTACGAGCAGTACTTC. Translation: CASSNSGAYYEQYF.

The rearrangement uses TRBV6-1 and TRBJ2-5; unclear D gene. V was trimmed by 0 bases and J by 13 bases, leaving 3 bases between them. Per germline, CDR1 MNHNS and CDR2 SASEGT. CDR3 length: 9 amino acids. In DNA form, the CDR3 reads TGTGCCAGCAGTGAAGCGTTGTACTTC. It encodes CASSEALYF.

The genes are TRBV5-6 and TRBJ2-1; 7 bases line up with TRBD2. The length of the CDR3 is 16 residues. Trimming took 3 bases from V and 2 from J; bases not matched to a gene: 8. CDR1 is SGHDT and CDR2 is YYEEEE in the germline V gene. This CDR3 reads CASSSSGVTTYNEQFF. The CDR3 region has the DNA TGTGCCAGCAGCTCGAGCGGGGTAACCACCTACAATGAGCAGTTCTTC.

The CDR3 is CASSVGSTGYNEQFF. In DNA form, the CDR3 reads TGTGCCAGCAGCGTAGGTTCGACAGGGTACAATGAGCAGTTCTTC. The chain recombines TRBV9 with TRBJ2-1; TRBD1 aligns across 7 bases. The trim removed 0 bases at V and 4 bases at J, leaving 4 bases unmatched. This CDR3 has 15 residues. Germline CDR1 is SGDLS and CDR2 is YYNGEE.

The J gene is TRBJ2-4, the V gene TRBV5-1; D unclear. The germline V and J ends were trimmed by 4 bases and 6 bases, with 8 bases remaining between them. The CDR3 totals 12 residues. In germline, CDR1 is SGHRS, CDR2 YFSETQ. CDR3 DNA sequence: TGCGCCAGCAGCCCCCGAGGAAACATTCAGTACTTC. Translation gives CASSPRGNIQYF.

This sequence joins TRBV6-5 and TRBJ2-1; 9 bases are a match to TRBD1. This CDR3 has 15 residues. V was pared by 6 bases and J by 4 bases, with 7 bases of the junction left unmatched. CDR1 MNHEY and CDR2 SVGAGI come from the germline V gene. The DNA of the CDR3 is TGTGCCAGCAGCCCAACAGGGGGCCCTTACAATGAGCAGTTCTTC. This translates into CASSPTGGPYNEQFF.

CDR3 region: CSVEGTGAYNEQFF. The DNA for the CDR3 is TGCAGCGTTGAAGGGACAGGGGCCTACAATGAGCAGTTCTTC. This sequence joins TRBV29-1 and TRBJ2-1, with 9 positions matching TRBD1. CDR1 SQVTM and CDR2 ANQGSEA come from the germline V gene. This CDR3 has 14 residues. V was clipped by 1 base and J by 2 bases; unmatched bases: 0.

The chain uses TRBV6-6 and TRBJ1-2; 8 bases fit TRBD1. This CDR3 is built from 15 residues. V lost 0 bases and J lost 8; bases outside the gene matches: 8. Germline assignment: CDR1 MNHNY and CDR2 SVGAGI (reference sequence). CDR3 in DNA: TGTGCCAGCAGTTACTCGATGGACAGGGTTGACGGCTACACCTTC. Translated: CASSYSMDRVDGYTF.

The rearrangement joins TRBV5-1 to TRBJ2-3; possible D gene TRBD1, 7 bases. In germline, CDR1 is SGHRS, CDR2 YFSETQ. The CDR3 sequence is 15 residues long. The V and J ends lost 0 bases and 3 bases respectively, with 11 bases between them. The CDR3 loop reads CASSLGAGGTDTQYF. The CDR3 nucleotides read TGCGCCAGCAGCTTGGGAGCAGGGGGGACAGATACGCAGTATTTT.

This clone was recorded a few times. The chain employs TRBV11-2 and TRBJ2-3, with TRBD1 matching over 9 bases. From germline, CDR1 is SGHAT and CDR2 FQNNGV. V was clipped by 6 bases and J by 4 bases; unmatched bases: 11. This CDR3 is built from 16 residues. In DNA form, the CDR3 reads TGTGCCAGCAGTTTAACAGGGGGCGCACAGGCAGATACGCAGTATTTT. Translation gives CASSLTGGAQADTQYF.

The V and J genes are TRBV7-7 and TRBJ2-7, with 12 nucleotides matching TRBD2. The CDR3 is 17 residues long. After removal of 2 bases from V and 3 bases from J, the junction contained 8 bases not matched to a gene. CDR1 and CDR2 from the germline V gene are SSHAT and FNYEAQ (reference sequence). CDR3 bases: TGTGCCAGCAGCTTATCAGGGAGACTAGCGGGAGACTACGAGCAGTACTTC. This sequence encodes CASSLSGRLAGDYEQYF.

The V and J genes are TRBV19 and TRBJ1-3, with a weak D call TRBD1 (5 bases). Germline V gene data show CDR1 as LNHDA and CDR2 as SQIVND (reference sequence). Trimming left V 8 bases short and J 4 bases short, with 18 bases between. The CDR3 extends over 15 amino acids. The CDR3 DNA is TGTGCCAGTGGCGGGGCTCTTCGGTTCGGAAACACCATATATTTT. Encoded protein: CASGGALRFGNTIYF.

This clone was recorded once. V and J are TRBV7-2 and TRBJ2-7; a weak D match, TRBD1 (6 bases). This CDR3 is built from 14 residues. Germline CDR1 and CDR2: SGHTA and FQGNSA. The germline V and J ends were trimmed by 5 bases and 6 bases, with 17 bases remaining between them. CDR3 in DNA: TGTGCCAGCAGCCAGCCTACCCGCAGGGGCGAGCAGTACTTC. This codes for CASSQPTRRGEQYF.

The chain recombines TRBV29-1 with TRBJ2-7, with 10 bases fitting TRBD2. This CDR3 spans 13 amino acids. The V segment lost 4 bases and the J segment 3 bases; nucleotides outside the gene matches: 3. CDR1 and CDR2 (germline): SQVTM, ANQGSEA. The CDR3 loop is CSVVAGGGYEQYF. The CDR3 DNA sequence: TGCAGCGTTGTAGCGGGAGGAGGCTACGAGCAGTACTTC.

The chain combines TRBV30 with TRBJ1-4; a possible D gene is TRBD1 (5 bases). CDR3 length equals 17 residues. Trimming stripped 2 bases from V and 0 bases from J, with 16 bases between. CDR1 GTSNPN and CDR2 SVGIG come from the germline V gene (reference sequence). Written as DNA, the CDR3 is TGTGCCTGGAGTCCTTGGGGCGAGAGGACAACTAATGAAAAACTGTTTTTT. It encodes CAWSPWGERTTNEKLFF.